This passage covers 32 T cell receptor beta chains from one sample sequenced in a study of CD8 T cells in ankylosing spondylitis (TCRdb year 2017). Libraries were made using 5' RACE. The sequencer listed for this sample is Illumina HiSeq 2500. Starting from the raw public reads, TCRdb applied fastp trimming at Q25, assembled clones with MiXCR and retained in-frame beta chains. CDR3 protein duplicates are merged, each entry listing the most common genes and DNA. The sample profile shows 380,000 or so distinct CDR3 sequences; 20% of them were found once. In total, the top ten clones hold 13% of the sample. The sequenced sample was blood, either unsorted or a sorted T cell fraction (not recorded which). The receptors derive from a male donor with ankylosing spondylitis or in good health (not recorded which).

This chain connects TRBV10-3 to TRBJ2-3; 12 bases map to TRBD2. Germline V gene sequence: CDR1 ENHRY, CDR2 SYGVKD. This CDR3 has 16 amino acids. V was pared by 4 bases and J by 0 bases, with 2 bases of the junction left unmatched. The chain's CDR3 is CAISALAGGSTDTQYF. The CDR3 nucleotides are TGTGCCATCAGTGCACTAGCGGGGGGTAGCACAGATACGCAGTATTTT.

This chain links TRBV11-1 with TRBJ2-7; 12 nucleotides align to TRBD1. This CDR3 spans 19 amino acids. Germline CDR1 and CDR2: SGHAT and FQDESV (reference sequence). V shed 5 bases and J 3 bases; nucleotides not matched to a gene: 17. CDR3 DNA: TGTGCCAGCAGCCCATCCGGGACAGGGGGCGGAGATCCTATCTACGAGCAGTACTTC. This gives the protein CASSPSGTGGGDPIYEQYF.

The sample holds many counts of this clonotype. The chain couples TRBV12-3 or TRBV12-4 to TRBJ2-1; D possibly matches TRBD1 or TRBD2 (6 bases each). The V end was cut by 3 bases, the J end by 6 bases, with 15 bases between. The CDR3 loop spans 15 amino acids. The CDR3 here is CASSLEGEVFNEQFF. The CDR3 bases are TGTGCCAGCAGTTTGGAGGGGGAAGTCTTCAATGAGCAGTTCTTC.

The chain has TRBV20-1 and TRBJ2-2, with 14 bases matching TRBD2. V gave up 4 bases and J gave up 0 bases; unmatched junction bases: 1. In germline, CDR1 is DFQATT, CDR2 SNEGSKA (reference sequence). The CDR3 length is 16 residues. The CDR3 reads CSATGLAGANTGELFF. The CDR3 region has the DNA TGCAGTGCTACGGGACTAGCGGGGGCGAACACCGGGGAGCTGTTTTTT.

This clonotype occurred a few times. The CDR3 loop is CASSQEVSLAGAHEQFF. In DNA, the CDR3 is TGTGCCAGCAGCCAAGAGGTGAGCCTAGCGGGGGCCCATGAGCAGTTCTTC. The V gene is TRBV4-2, the J gene TRBJ2-1, with TRBD2 matching 10 bases. CDR3 length: 17 amino acids. V dropped 0 bases and J dropped 8; count of bases not matched to a gene: 10. CDR1 and CDR2 (germline): LGHNA, YNFKEQ.

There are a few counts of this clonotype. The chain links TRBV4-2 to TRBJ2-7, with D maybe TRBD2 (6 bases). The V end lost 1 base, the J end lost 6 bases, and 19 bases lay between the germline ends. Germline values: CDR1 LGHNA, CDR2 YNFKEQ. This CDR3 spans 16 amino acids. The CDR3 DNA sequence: TGTGCCAGCAGCCAAGTTGCGGGGAGCCTTGGTGGCGAGCAGTACTTC. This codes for CASSQVAGSLGGEQYF.

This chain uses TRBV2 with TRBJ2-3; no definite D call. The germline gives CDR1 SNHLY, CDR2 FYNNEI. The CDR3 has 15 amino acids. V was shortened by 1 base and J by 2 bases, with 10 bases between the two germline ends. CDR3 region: CASSEEAGTTDTQYF. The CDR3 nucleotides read TGTGCCAGCAGTGAAGAGGCCGGAACCACAGATACGCAGTATTTT.

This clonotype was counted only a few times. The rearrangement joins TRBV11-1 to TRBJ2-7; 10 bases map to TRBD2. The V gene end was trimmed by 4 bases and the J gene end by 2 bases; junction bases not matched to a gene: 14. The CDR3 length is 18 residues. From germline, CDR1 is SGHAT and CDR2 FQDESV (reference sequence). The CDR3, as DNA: TGTGCCAGCAGCTCCGCCAGCCCCGGACTAGCGGATCCCTACGAGCAGTACTTC. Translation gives CASSSASPGLADPYEQYF.

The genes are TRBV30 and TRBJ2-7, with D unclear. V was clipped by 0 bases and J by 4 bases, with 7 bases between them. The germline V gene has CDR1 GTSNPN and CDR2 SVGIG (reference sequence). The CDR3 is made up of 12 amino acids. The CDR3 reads CAWSVSLYEQYF. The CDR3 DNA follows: TGTGCCTGGAGTGTATCCCTATACGAGCAGTACTTC.

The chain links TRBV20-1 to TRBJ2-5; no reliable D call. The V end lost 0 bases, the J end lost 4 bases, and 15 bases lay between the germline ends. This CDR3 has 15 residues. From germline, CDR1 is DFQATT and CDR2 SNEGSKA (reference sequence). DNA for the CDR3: TGCAGTGCTAGAGATGTGACCAAAGAGGTAGAGACCCAGTACTTC. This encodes CSARDVTKEVETQYF.

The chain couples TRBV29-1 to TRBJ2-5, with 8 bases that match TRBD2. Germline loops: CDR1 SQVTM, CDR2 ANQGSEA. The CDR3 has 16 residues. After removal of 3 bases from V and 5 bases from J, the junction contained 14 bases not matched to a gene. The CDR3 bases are TGCAGCGTTGATGGGACTAGGGTCGGACGGTTGGAGACCCAGTACTTC. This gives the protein CSVDGTRVGRLETQYF. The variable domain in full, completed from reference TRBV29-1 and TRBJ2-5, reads SAVISQKPSRDICQRGTSLTIQCQVDSQVTMMFWYRQQPGQSLTLIATANQGSEATYESGFVIDKFPISRPNLTFSTLTVSNMSPEDSSIYLCSVDGTRVGRLETQYFGPGTRLLVL.

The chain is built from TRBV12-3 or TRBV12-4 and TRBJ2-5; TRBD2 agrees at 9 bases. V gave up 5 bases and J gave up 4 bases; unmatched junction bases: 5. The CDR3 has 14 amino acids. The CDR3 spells CASSRSGGRETQYF. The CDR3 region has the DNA TGTGCCAGCAGTCGGAGCGGGGGGCGAGAGACCCAGTACTTC.

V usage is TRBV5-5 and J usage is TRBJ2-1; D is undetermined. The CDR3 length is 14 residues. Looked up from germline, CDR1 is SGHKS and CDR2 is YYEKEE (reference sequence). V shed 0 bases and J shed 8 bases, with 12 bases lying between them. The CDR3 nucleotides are TGTGCCAGCAGCTTGGGAAGGGATTACTATGAGCAGTTCTTC. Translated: CASSLGRDYYEQFF.

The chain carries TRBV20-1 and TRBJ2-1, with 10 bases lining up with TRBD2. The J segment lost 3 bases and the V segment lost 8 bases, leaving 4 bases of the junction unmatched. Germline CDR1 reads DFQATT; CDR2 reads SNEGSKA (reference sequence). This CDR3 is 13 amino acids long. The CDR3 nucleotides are TGCAGTCATGGACTAGCGGACTACAATGAGCAGTTCTTC. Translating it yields CSHGLADYNEQFF.

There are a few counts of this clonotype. Here the CDR3 DNA reads TGTGCCAGCAGGGAGACTAGCGGGGGGTTGGCAGATACGCAGTATTTT. This codes for CASRETSGGLADTQYF. The genes are TRBV2 and TRBJ2-3, with 13 bases that match TRBD2. This CDR3 region has 16 residues. J gave up 4 bases and V 6 bases, and 7 bases lay outside the gene matches. Germline CDR1 reads SNHLY; CDR2 reads FYNNEI.

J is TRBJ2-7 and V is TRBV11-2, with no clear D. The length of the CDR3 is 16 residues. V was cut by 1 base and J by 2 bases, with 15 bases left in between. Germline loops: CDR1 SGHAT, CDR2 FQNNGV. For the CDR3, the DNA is TGTGCCAGCAGCTTAGCCTTGGGATCTTATACCTACGAGCAGTACTTC. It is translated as CASSLALGSYTYEQYF.

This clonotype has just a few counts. The CDR3 protein is CASSSTVYEQYF. In DNA form, the CDR3 reads TGTGCCAGCAGCTCGACAGTTTACGAGCAGTACTTC. This chain uses TRBV7-9 with TRBJ2-7; D may be TRBD1 (5 bases). V lost 4 bases and J 4 bases, leaving 8 bases between the germline ends. CDR1 is SEHNR and CDR2 is FQNEAQ in the germline V gene (reference sequence). The CDR3 is made up of 12 amino acids.

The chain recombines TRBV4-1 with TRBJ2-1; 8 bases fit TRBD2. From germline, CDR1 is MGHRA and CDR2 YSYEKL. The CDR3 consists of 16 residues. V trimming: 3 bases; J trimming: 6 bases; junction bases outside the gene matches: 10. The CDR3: CASSQRRGAILNEQFF. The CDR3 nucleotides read TGCGCCAGCAGCCAGAGGCGGGGGGCCATTCTCAATGAGCAGTTCTTC.

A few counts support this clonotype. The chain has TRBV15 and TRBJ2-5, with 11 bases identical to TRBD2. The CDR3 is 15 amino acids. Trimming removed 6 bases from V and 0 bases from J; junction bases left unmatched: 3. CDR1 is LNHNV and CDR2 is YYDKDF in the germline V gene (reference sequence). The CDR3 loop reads CATRGTSGYQETQYF. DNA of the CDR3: TGTGCCACCAGAGGGACTAGCGGATACCAAGAGACCCAGTACTTC.

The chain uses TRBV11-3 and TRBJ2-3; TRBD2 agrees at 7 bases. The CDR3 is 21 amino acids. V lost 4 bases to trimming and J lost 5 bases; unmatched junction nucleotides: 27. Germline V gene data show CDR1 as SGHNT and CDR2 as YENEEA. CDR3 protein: CASSSLPLAAILTGMEDTQYF. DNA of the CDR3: TGTGCCAGCAGCTCCCTCCCCCTAGCGGCGATACTAACTGGGATGGAAGATACGCAGTATTTT.

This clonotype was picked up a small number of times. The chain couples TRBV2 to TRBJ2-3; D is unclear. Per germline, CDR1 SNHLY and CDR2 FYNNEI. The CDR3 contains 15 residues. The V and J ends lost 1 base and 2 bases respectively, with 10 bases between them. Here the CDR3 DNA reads TGTGCCAGCAGTGAAGTTCGTAGATCCACAGATACGCAGTATTTT. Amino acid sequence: CASSEVRRSTDTQYF. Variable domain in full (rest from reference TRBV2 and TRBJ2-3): EPEVTQTPSHQVTQMGQEVILRCVPISNHLYFYWYRQILGQKVEFLVSFYNNEISEKSEIFDDQFSVERPDGSNFTLKIRSTKLEDSAMYFCASSEVRRSTDTQYFGPGTRLTVL.

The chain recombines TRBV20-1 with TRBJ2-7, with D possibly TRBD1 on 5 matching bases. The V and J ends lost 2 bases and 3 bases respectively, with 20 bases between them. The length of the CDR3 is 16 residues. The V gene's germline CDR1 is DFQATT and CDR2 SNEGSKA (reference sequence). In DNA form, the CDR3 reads TGCAGTGCTAGACGGTCCCAGGGCATTACTAACTACGAGCAGTACTTC. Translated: CSARRSQGITNYEQYF.

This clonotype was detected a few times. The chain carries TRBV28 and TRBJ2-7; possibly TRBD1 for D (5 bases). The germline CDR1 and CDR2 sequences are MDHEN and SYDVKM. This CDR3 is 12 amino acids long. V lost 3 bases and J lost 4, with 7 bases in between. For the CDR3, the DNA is TGTGCCAGCAGTTTGGACATATACGAGCAGTACTTC. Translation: CASSLDIYEQYF.

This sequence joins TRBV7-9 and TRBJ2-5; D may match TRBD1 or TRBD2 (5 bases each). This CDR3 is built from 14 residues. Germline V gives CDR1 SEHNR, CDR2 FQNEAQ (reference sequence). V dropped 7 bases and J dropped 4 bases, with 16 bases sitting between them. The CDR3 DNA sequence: TGTGCCAGCAACCGAGCCGGGACGGTAGAGACCCAGTACTTC. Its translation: CASNRAGTVETQYF.

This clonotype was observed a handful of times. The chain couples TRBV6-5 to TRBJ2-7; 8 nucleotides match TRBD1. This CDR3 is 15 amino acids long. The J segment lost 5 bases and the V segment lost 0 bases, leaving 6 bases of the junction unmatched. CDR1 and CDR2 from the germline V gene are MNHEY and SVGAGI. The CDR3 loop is CASSYSAGGLNEQYF. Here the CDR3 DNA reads TGTGCCAGCAGTTACTCGGCAGGGGGCTTGAACGAGCAGTACTTC.

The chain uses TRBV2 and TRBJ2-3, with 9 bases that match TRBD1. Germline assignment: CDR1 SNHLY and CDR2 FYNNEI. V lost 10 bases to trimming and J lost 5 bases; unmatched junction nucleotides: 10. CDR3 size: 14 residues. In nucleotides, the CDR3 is TGTGCCACTGCCGGGACAGGGTCTGGAGATACGCAGTATTTT. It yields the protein CATAGTGSGDTQYF. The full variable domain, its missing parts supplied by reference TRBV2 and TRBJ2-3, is EPEVTQTPSHQVTQMGQEVILRCVPISNHLYFYWYRQILGQKVEFLVSFYNNEISEKSEIFDDQFSVERPDGSNFTLKIRSTKLEDSAMYFCATAGTGSGDTQYFGPGTRLTVL.

The CDR3 sequence: CATQFVDEQFF. In DNA, the CDR3 is TGTGCCACCCAGTTCGTCGATGAGCAGTTCTTC. V and J are TRBV6-5 and TRBJ2-1; D is uncertain. V lost 10 bases and J 8 bases, leaving 12 bases between the germline ends. Germline V gives CDR1 MNHEY, CDR2 SVGAGI. The CDR3 is 11 residues long.

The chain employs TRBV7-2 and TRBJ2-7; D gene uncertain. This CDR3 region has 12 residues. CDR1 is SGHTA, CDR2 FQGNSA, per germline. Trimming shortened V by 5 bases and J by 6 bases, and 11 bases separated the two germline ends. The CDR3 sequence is CASSQAPLEQYF. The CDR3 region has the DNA TGTGCCAGCAGCCAAGCCCCCCTCGAGCAGTACTTC. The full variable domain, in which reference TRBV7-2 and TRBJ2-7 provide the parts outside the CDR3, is GAGVSQSPSNKVTEKGKDVELRCDPISGHTALYWYRQSLGQGLEFLIYFQGNSAPDKSGLPSDRFSAERTGGSVSTLTIQRTQQEDSAVYLCASSQAPLEQYFGPGTRLTVT.

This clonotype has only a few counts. The CDR3 loop is CSARPLENTEAFF. The DNA for the CDR3 is TGCAGTGCTAGGCCTTTAGAGAACACTGAAGCTTTCTTT. V usage is TRBV20-1 and J usage is TRBJ1-1; D gene uncertain. V was cut by 3 bases and J by 1 base, with 9 bases left in between. The CDR3 extends over 13 amino acids. CDR1 DFQATT and CDR2 SNEGSKA come from the germline V gene (reference sequence).

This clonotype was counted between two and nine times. The CDR3 DNA reads as TGTGCCTGGGGTAGGACAGGGAAGGGGACGGAGTTCGGGGAGCTGTTTTTT. Translated, it gives CAWGRTGKGTEFGELFF. The V and J genes are TRBV30 and TRBJ2-2, with 8 bases fitting TRBD1. Germline CDR1 is GTSNPN and CDR2 is SVGIG (reference sequence). CDR3 size: 17 residues. With 5 bases clipped from V and 7 bases from J, the junction kept 18 bases outside the gene matches.

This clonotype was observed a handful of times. In DNA form, the CDR3 reads TGTGCCAGCAGTTTAATTGAGGGGGGGAACGAGCAGTACTTC. It specifies CASSLIEGGNEQYF. This chain connects TRBV27 to TRBJ2-7; D possibly corresponds to TRBD2 (7 bases). This CDR3 region has 14 residues. The germline gives CDR1 MNHEY, CDR2 SMNVEV (reference sequence). The V end lost 2 bases, the J end lost 5 bases, and 13 bases lay between the germline ends.

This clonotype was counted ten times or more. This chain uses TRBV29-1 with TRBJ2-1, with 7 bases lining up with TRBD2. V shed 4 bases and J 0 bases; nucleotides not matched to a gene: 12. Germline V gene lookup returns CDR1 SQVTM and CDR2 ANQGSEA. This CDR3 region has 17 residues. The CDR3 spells CSVGGMVGGSSYNEQFF. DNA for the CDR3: TGCAGCGTTGGAGGAATGGTGGGCGGGAGCTCCTACAATGAGCAGTTCTTC.